This TCR beta chain was recovered during a study of T cell changes during pregnancy in multiple sclerosis. The assay was immunoSEQ multiplex PCR, and TCRdb's table has in-frame clones only and misses some. The sample shows around 50,000 clones, about 90% of them seen only once. The CDR3 is 16 residues long. V dropped 4 bases and J dropped 5; count of bases not matched to a gene: 11. CDR1 is MNHEY and CDR2 is SMNVEV in the germline V gene (reference sequence). Sequenced material: peripheral blood, taken in the first trimester of pregnancy. The origin of this receptor is a female donor with multiple sclerosis, enrolled in a pregnancy study. The chain carries TRBV27 and TRBJ2-5; 9 bases map to TRBD2. The CDR3 reads CASSSRVGGGAETQYF. Here the CDR3 DNA reads TGTGCCAGCAGTTCGCGGGTTGGCGGGGGGGCGGAGACCCAGTACTTC.